This TCR beta chain was captured by sequencing in a study of T cell changes during pregnancy in multiple sclerosis. The CDR3 spans 13 residues. V was cut by 1 base and J by 10 bases, with 9 bases left in between. The V gene's germline CDR1 is SGHRS and CDR2 YFSETQ. Some clones are missing from TCRdb's copy, which holds only in-frame ones; the method was immunoSEQ multiplex PCR. In the table there are roughly 31,000 clones, more than 90% of which are singletons. This clonotype originated in a female donor with multiple sclerosis, enrolled in a pregnancy study. The source material was CD4+ T cells from peripheral blood mononuclear cells, sampled in the first trimester of pregnancy. The chain recombines TRBV5-1 with TRBJ1-6; no clear D. CDR3 in DNA: TGCGCCAGCAGCTTGACAAATCGCTCACCCCTCCACTTT. Residues: CASSLTNRSPLHF.